Here is one T cell receptor beta chain with its context. This clonotype was recorded a few times. Its antigen is still unknown. No base qualities exist here, and no much larger clone lies one base off it. According to the study, the label for this sample's time point signals: persistent/refractory GD, antithyroid drugs over 5 years with positive TRAb. For both TCR sequencing and RNA sequencing, RNA was extracted from PBMCs using TRIzol. Graves' disease was diagnosed according to American Thyroid Association guidelines. The patients came from an endocrinology department in Xi'an, China. Each patient gave about 9.1 milliliters of peripheral blood, collected in an EDTA anticoagulant tube. Ficoll Paque Plus density gradient separation was used to isolate PBMCs, and no further T cell sorting was performed. RNA quality was checked with an Agilent 2100 Bioanalyzer and agarose gel, and concentration with a NanoDrop 2000.

This entry is derived from a study of regulatory T cells in long-lasting Graves disease (dated by TCRdb to about 2021). About the investigation overall: Persistent Graves' disease was defined as persistently positive TSH receptor autoantibodies together with antithyroid drug treatment for over 5 years. Peripheral blood TCR sequencing and RNA sequencing compared persistent Graves' disease patients with newly diagnosed Graves' disease patients. The study was conducted in China and was registered as a clinical trial. A total of approximately 35 samples were covered by TCR sequencing, comprising some 13 persistent and 20 newly diagnosed Graves' disease patients. Persistent Graves' disease patients in the clinical cohort had taken antithyroid drugs for about 9.7 years on average.

The library was produced with multiplex PCR. Data came from an Illumina HiSeq 4000. To build TCR beta libraries, CDR3 regions were amplified by Arm-PCR using iRepertoire HTBI primers. Before sequencing, the PCR products went through gel purification. The original methods were these. Gene usage analysis of CDR3 amino acid clonotypes relied on the approximately 68 TRBV and over 13 TRBJ segments identified across samples. COPE and FqMerger were used to merge the filtered high-quality paired reads into contigs. BLAST was used to align contigs to IMGT TRBV, TRBD and TRBJ reference genes, with CDR3 defined following IMGT. Highly expanded clones were defined as clonotypes with a frequency above 0.1%. Shannon entropy was used to measure repertoire diversity, and the Gini coefficient was used to measure V-J evenness. A clonotype was considered public if more than one individual shared it. The public reads were reprocessed in TCRdb via fastp at Q25 and MiXCR, keeping in-frame beta chains. Under each unique CDR3 protein, matching rows form one entry showing the most common genes and DNA. These V and J calls originate from TCRdb's pipeline instead of the authors' own analysis. The sample table holds approximately 500,000 distinct CDR3 sequences, of which around a fifth were seen once. The biggest ten clones account for roughly 7% of the sample.

The CDR3 runs 15 residues from the cysteine to the phenylalanine. Kept here is only the CDR3 DNA, which spans 45 bases and is read in frame from base 1. Trimming removed 0 bases from V and 5 bases from J, leaving 14 bases between the germline ends. CDR1 is given as MNHEY and CDR2 as SVGAGI, both from the germline V gene. Overall study outcomes, separate from this receptor: Preferential use of TRBV28, TRBJ1-2 and TRBJ2-5 was observed in persistent disease, whereas TRBV20-1 and TRBJ2-1 were favored in newly diagnosed disease. Because the primary lesion, thyroid tissue, could not be accessed, the study looked at peripheral blood alone. Lower TCR Shannon entropy and fewer highly expanded clones were observed in persistent Graves' disease patients than in newly diagnosed patients, which suggested clonal expansion. Only the TCR beta chain was sequenced and analyzed. Persistent patients shared more public clonotypes among themselves (roughly 2,700) than newly diagnosed patients did (about 970). As a limitation, the authors acknowledged that the small sample size may reduce accuracy.

Sequencing was performed on peripheral blood mononuclear cells (PBMCs), taken when the disease was refractory, from a patient treated with antithyroid drugs. This TCR was recovered from a female donor with Graves disease. The V gene is TRBV6-5 and the J gene is TRBJ2-7; the D gene could be TRBD1 or TRBD2, each one agreeing over 5 bases. The CDR3 reads CASSYSRAQGHEQYF. In nucleotides, the sequence is TGTGCCAGCAGTTACTCGAGGGCGCAGGGCCACGAGCAGTACTTC.